The 10 T cell receptor beta chains below come from one sample, sequenced in a study of T cell responses to AZD1222 COVID-19 vaccine. Only in-frame clones appear in the TCRdb table, and some are missing; sequencing was by immunoSEQ multiplex PCR. Of 150,000 to 200,000 clones in the sample, 80% to 95% were seen once. This specimen was peripheral blood, taken 28 days after the second AZD1222 dose. These receptors all stem from an adult who received the AZD1222 COVID-19 vaccine.

The genes are TRBV4-1 and TRBJ2-1; no reliable D call. Trimming took off 0 bases at V and 4 bases at J, with 4 bases between the two ends. This CDR3 is 13 amino acids long. Germline CDR1 is MGHRA and CDR2 is YSYEKL. CDR3 DNA: TGCGCCAGCAGCCAAGAGCGGTACAATGAGCAGTTCTTC. Its translation: CASSQERYNEQFF.

V and J are TRBV7-2 and TRBJ1-1, with a weak D call TRBD1 (5 bases). Germline loops: CDR1 SGHTA, CDR2 FQGNSA. The ends were cut back, 3 bases at V and 5 bases at J, with 10 bases in the middle. The CDR3 is 13 amino acids. The CDR3 spells CASSLGHPTEAFF. CDR3 nucleotide sequence: TGTGCCAGCAGCTTGGGGCACCCGACTGAAGCTTTCTTT. Looking up the rest from reference TRBV7-2 and TRBJ1-1 gives the full variable domain: GAGVSQSPSNKVTEKGKDVELRCDPISGHTALYWYRQSLGQGLEFLIYFQGNSAPDKSGLPSDRFSAERTGGSVSTLTIQRTQQEDSAVYLCASSLGHPTEAFFGQGTRLTVV.

The chain links TRBV10-1 to TRBJ2-7; TRBD1 aligns across 10 bases. The junction had 8 bases not matched to a gene; V was cut back by 3 bases and J by 6 bases. The germline V gene encodes CDR1 WNHNN and CDR2 SYGVQD (reference sequence). The CDR3 extends over 15 amino acids. The CDR3 protein is CASSDFRQGAGEQYF. The CDR3 coding sequence is TGCGCCAGCAGTGATTTTCGACAGGGGGCCGGCGAGCAGTACTTC.

The sample holds a few counts of this clone. The V gene is TRBV27, the J gene TRBJ1-1; weak D call: TRBD1 (5 bases). V lost 2 bases to trimming and J lost 4 bases, with 14 bases between them. The CDR3 covers 15 residues. Germline-derived CDR1 and CDR2 are MNHEY and SMNVEV (reference sequence). CDR3 nucleotides: TGTGCCAGCAGTTTACAAGGCCCTGGGGGCACTGAAGCTTTCTTT. It yields the protein CASSLQGPGGTEAFF.

The rearrangement uses TRBV19 and TRBJ1-5; no firm D call. CDR3 length: 14 residues. The ends were cut back, 1 base at V and 7 bases at J, with 11 bases in the middle. Per the germline V gene, CDR1 is LNHDA and CDR2 is SQIVND (reference sequence). In DNA form, the CDR3 reads TGTGCCAGTAGTATAGGGCCCTTCATGCAGCCCCAGCATTTT. It yields the protein CASSIGPFMQPQHF.

The chain joins TRBV4-2 to TRBJ1-5, with D unresolved. Per germline, CDR1 LGHNA and CDR2 YNFKEQ. V lost 0 bases and J 6 bases, leaving 6 bases between the germline ends. The CDR3 sequence is 13 residues long. CDR3 protein: CASSQEPGQPQHF. The CDR3, as DNA: TGTGCCAGCAGCCAAGAACCGGGTCAGCCCCAGCATTTT.

The gene calls are TRBV3-1 (or the pseudogene TRBV3-2) and TRBJ2-1, with 10 bases lining up with TRBD2. J gave up 5 bases and V 2 bases, and 9 bases lay outside the gene matches. Germline values: CDR1 LGHDT, CDR2 YNNKEL (reference sequence). This CDR3 is built from 17 residues. CDR3 loop: CASSQSPGLASHNEQFF. Here the CDR3 DNA reads TGTGCCAGCAGCCAATCCCCGGGACTAGCGTCCCACAATGAGCAGTTCTTC.

The J gene is TRBJ1-4, the V gene TRBV19; D unresolved. The germline V and J ends were trimmed by 5 bases and 2 bases, with 12 bases remaining between them. The CDR3 is made up of 15 amino acids. Per germline, CDR1 LNHDA and CDR2 SQIVND (reference sequence). This CDR3 is CASSPQLLTNEKLFF. CDR3 in DNA: TGTGCCAGTAGTCCGCAACTACTTACTAATGAAAAACTGTTTTTT.

This clone was picked up one time. The chain is built from TRBV3-1 (or the pseudogene TRBV3-2) and TRBJ1-5, with a weak D call TRBD1 (5 bases). CDR3 length: 13 amino acids. The germline V gene encodes CDR1 LGHDT and CDR2 YNNKEL (reference sequence). Trimming left V 4 bases short and J 5 bases short, with 9 bases between. Here the CDR3 reads CASSPGGDQPQHF. In DNA, the CDR3 is TGTGCCAGCAGCCCGGGGGGGGATCAGCCCCAGCATTTT.

This clone was seen a handful of times. This chain uses TRBV5-1 with TRBJ1-5; no reliable D call. This CDR3 has 15 amino acids. Germline CDR1 SGHRS, CDR2 YFSETQ. Trimming removed 0 bases from V and 0 bases from J, with 7 bases in between. CDR3 sequence (DNA): TGCGCCAGCAGCTTGGATGGTTATAGCAATCAGCCCCAGCATTTT. Its protein is CASSLDGYSNQPQHF.